The 21 T cell receptor beta chains in this list originate from one sample, sequenced in a study of beta chain features in type 1 diabetes. Reverse transcribing all isolated RNA meant expressed TCRB transcripts were sequenced. Measured with immunoSEQ multiplex PCR; TCRdb has only the in-frame clones, and not every one. The repertoire holds about 110,000 clones, with around 40% as singletons. Input material: stem cell memory CD4+ T cells from blood. All receptors come from a woman younger than 30 in good health.

The chain uses TRBV11-2 and TRBJ2-2, with D possibly matching TRBD2 (6 bases). The CDR3 covers 17 residues. Per germline, CDR1 SGHAT and CDR2 FQNNGV. V was shortened by 5 bases and J by 14 bases, with 30 bases between the two germline ends. The CDR3, as DNA: TGTGCCAGCAGCCTATCAAGGGCCCAGAAAGTTTCCGGGGGTCTGTTTTTT. Translating gives CASSLSRAQKVSGGLFF.

The chain is built from TRBV7-9 and TRBJ2-1; 8 bases match TRBD2. The CDR3 has 16 amino acids. After removal of 0 bases from V and 7 bases from J, the junction contained 8 bases not matched to a gene. The germline gives CDR1 SEHNR, CDR2 FQNEAQ (reference sequence). CDR3 loop: CASSLARGRLYNEQFF. The DNA for the CDR3 is TGTGCCAGCAGCTTAGCGCGCGGGAGGCTTTATAATGAGCAGTTCTTC.

There are a few counts of this clone. The chain employs TRBV7-2 and TRBJ2-7; 7 nucleotides match TRBD2. After removal of 3 bases from V and 5 bases from J, the junction contained 10 bases not matched to a gene. The CDR3 runs to 15 residues. CDR1 and CDR2 (germline): SGHTA, FQGNSA. The chain's CDR3 is CASSFLGGSIDEQYF. CDR3 coding DNA: TGTGCCAGCAGCTTTCTCGGCGGGAGTATCGACGAGCAGTACTTC.

V and J are TRBV15 and TRBJ2-7, with D possibly TRBD2 on 7 matching bases. V lost 8 bases to trimming and J lost 8 bases, with 13 bases between them. Germline CDR1 and CDR2: LNHNV and YYDKDF (reference sequence). The CDR3 contains 11 residues. The CDR3 reads CATGRGLKQYF. CDR3 DNA sequence: TGTGCCACCGGGAGGGGGTTGAAGCAGTACTTC.

The chain uses TRBV7-9 and TRBJ1-1; D might be TRBD1 (6 bases). The CDR3 covers 14 residues. Germline V gene data show CDR1 as SEHNR and CDR2 as FQNEAQ (reference sequence). Trimming took 1 base from V and 3 from J, leaving 9 bases between them. For the CDR3, the DNA is TGTGCCAGCAGCTTAGACCAGGGGCACACTGAAGCTTTCTTT. The encoded protein is CASSLDQGHTEAFF.

The chain combines TRBV11-2 with TRBJ1-1; no clear D gene. Germline CDR1 and CDR2: SGHAT and FQNNGV. V gave up 0 bases and J gave up 1 base, with 12 bases separating them. This CDR3 comprises 16 residues. The CDR3: CASSLDYRGSNTEAFF. The CDR3 DNA follows: TGTGCCAGCAGCTTAGATTATCGGGGATCGAACACTGAAGCTTTCTTT.

The chain links TRBV2 to TRBJ1-5; 7 nucleotides align to TRBD1. CDR1 and CDR2 from the germline V gene are SNHLY and FYNNEI. V shed 7 bases, J shed 6 bases, and the junction held 6 bases outside the gene matches. The CDR3 is 13 amino acids. The CDR3 DNA reads TGTGCCAGCAACCTTGACAGGGCTCAGCCCCAGCATTTT. Residues: CASNLDRAQPQHF.

In this sample, this clone turned up a few times. This chain connects TRBV7-2 to TRBJ2-5, with 7 bases matching TRBD1. V lost 5 bases to trimming and J lost 1 base; unmatched junction nucleotides: 7. Germline-derived CDR1 and CDR2 are SGHTA and FQGNSA. The length of the CDR3 is 15 residues. The CDR3 bases are TGTGCCAGCAGCCTTATGACAGGGCTCCAAGAGACCCAGTACTTC. It codes for CASSLMTGLQETQYF.

This clone occurred a few times. This chain joins TRBV5-4 and TRBJ2-1; 9 bases fit TRBD1. CDR1 and CDR2 from the germline V gene are SGHNT and YYREEE (reference sequence). The J segment lost 3 bases and the V segment lost 5 bases, leaving 3 bases of the junction unmatched. The CDR3 consists of 14 residues. CDR3 amino acids: CASSKGQGYNEQFF. CDR3 nucleotides: TGTGCCAGCAGTAAGGGACAGGGCTACAATGAGCAGTTCTTC.

This clone turned up a few times. The chain links TRBV11-3 to TRBJ2-5, with D perhaps TRBD1 (5 bases). V was cut by 1 base and J by 3 bases, with 6 bases left in between. This CDR3 contains 13 residues. Germline V gives CDR1 SGHNT, CDR2 YENEEA. For the CDR3, the DNA is TGTGCCAGCAGCTTAGGCAGGGAAGAGACCCAGTACTTC. It codes for CASSLGREETQYF.

This clone was seen only a few times. The J gene is TRBJ1-1, the V gene TRBV20-1; D gene unclear. The V gene's germline CDR1 is DFQATT and CDR2 SNEGSKA (reference sequence). This CDR3 has 11 amino acids. The V end was cut by 1 base, the J end by 11 bases, with 11 bases between. The CDR3: CSARVREEAFF. CDR3 DNA sequence: TGCAGTGCTAGAGTAAGGGAGGAGGCTTTCTTT.

In this sample, this clone turned up once. The chain joins TRBV5-6 to TRBJ2-1; 7 nucleotides align to TRBD2. V lost 2 bases to trimming and J lost 7 bases; unmatched junction nucleotides: 6. Germline V lookup: CDR1 SGHDT, CDR2 YYEEEE. The CDR3 runs to 14 residues. The CDR3 bases are TGTGCCAGCAGCTTAAGACTAGCAGGGAATGAGCAGTTCTTC. It encodes CASSLRLAGNEQFF.

The rearrangement uses TRBV6-5 and TRBJ2-3; no firm D call. This CDR3 is 14 amino acids long. Germline CDR1 and CDR2: MNHEY and SVGAGI. Trimming took off 0 bases at V and 0 bases at J, with 4 bases between the two ends. CDR3 nucleotide sequence: TGTGCCAGCAGTTACTCCAGAAGCACAGATACGCAGTATTTT. It yields the protein CASSYSRSTDTQYF.

The gene calls are TRBV4-1 and TRBJ2-3, with D perhaps matching TRBD2 (6 bases). Germline V gene sequence: CDR1 MGHRA, CDR2 YSYEKL. Trimming pared 3 bases from V and 2 bases from J, leaving 9 bases between. The CDR3 has 14 amino acids. CDR3 bases: TGCGCCAGCAGCCAGGCGGGATTCACAGATACGCAGTATTTT. Translating it yields CASSQAGFTDTQYF.

V and J are TRBV11-2 and TRBJ2-7, with D possibly matching TRBD1 (6 bases). The germline CDR1 and CDR2 sequences are SGHAT and FQNNGV. CDR3 size: 16 residues. V was trimmed by 5 bases and J by 0 bases, leaving 17 bases between them. DNA for the CDR3: TGTGCCAGCAGCCGGACAAGGCAGGGGAGCTCCTACGAGCAGTACTTC. Translating it yields CASSRTRQGSSYEQYF. The full variable domain, its missing parts supplied by reference TRBV11-2 and TRBJ2-7, is EAGVAQSPRYKIIEKRQSVAFWCNPISGHATLYWYQQILGQGPKLLIQFQNNGVVDDSQLPKDRFSAERLKGVDSTLKIQPAKLEDSAVYLCASSRTRQGSSYEQYFGPGTRLTVT.

This chain connects TRBV28 to TRBJ1-2; D is perhaps TRBD1 (6 bases). The CDR3 covers 15 residues. CDR1 and CDR2 from the germline V gene are MDHEN and SYDVKM. V lost 2 bases to trimming and J lost 3 bases, with 13 bases between them. The CDR3 reads CASSLGGAVDYGYTF. CDR3 DNA: TGTGCCAGCAGTTTAGGGGGGGCCGTTGACTATGGCTACACCTTC.

The chain employs TRBV5-6 and TRBJ1-2; 9 bases agree with TRBD1. CDR3 length equals 13 residues. V lost 2 bases to trimming and J lost 8 bases; unmatched junction nucleotides: 4. Germline V gene data show CDR1 as SGHDT and CDR2 as YYEEEE. The CDR3 DNA reads TGTGCCAGCAGCTTCGGCGGGACAGGGGGCTACACCTTC. Translation: CASSFGGTGGYTF.

V and J are TRBV28 and TRBJ2-7; TRBD1 matches at 9 bases. The germline gives CDR1 MDHEN, CDR2 SYDVKM. The CDR3 extends over 13 amino acids. Unmatched junction bases numbered 6, after V lost 6 bases and J lost 6 bases. Here the CDR3 reads CASRGTGIPEQYF. The CDR3 DNA is TGTGCCAGCAGGGGGACAGGGATCCCCGAGCAGTACTTC.

The V and J genes are TRBV15 and TRBJ2-3; D is perhaps TRBD2 (5 bases). V dropped 4 bases and J dropped 6 bases, with 11 bases sitting between them. Germline CDR1 is LNHNV and CDR2 is YYDKDF (reference sequence). This CDR3 has 13 amino acids. CDR3 nucleotide sequence: TGTGCCACCAGCATCCTCCCGGGGGATACGCAGTATTTT. Protein product: CATSILPGDTQYF.

The chain combines TRBV27 with TRBJ2-1; TRBD1 agrees at 10 bases. The J segment lost 7 bases and the V segment lost 4 bases, leaving 7 bases of the junction unmatched. CDR3 length: 15 amino acids. Germline CDR1 reads MNHEY; CDR2 reads SMNVEV (reference sequence). CDR3: CASSSGQGWWNEQFF. CDR3 nucleotide sequence: TGTGCCAGCAGTTCGGGACAGGGGTGGTGGAATGAGCAGTTCTTC.

V usage is TRBV6-1 and J usage is TRBJ1-2; no clear D. Germline lookup yields CDR1 MNHNS and CDR2 SASEGT. Trimming shortened V by 4 bases and J by 4 bases, and 13 bases separated the two germline ends. The CDR3 runs to 14 residues. The CDR3 DNA follows: TGTGCCAGCAGTGTAACCAGGCCCCCCTATGGCTACACCTTC. This codes for CASSVTRPPYGYTF.